The 29 T cell receptor beta chains given below trace back to one sample, sequenced in a study of T-cell reconstitution after alpha-beta-depleted transplantation in children (TCRdb year 2016). The treatment or condition label for this specimen denotes: allogeneic hematopoietic cell transplantation with graft depleted of TCRalphabeta T cells and CD19 B cells. Library preparation used PCR. The sequencer was an Illumina HiSeq 2500. TCR library preparation used molecular barcoding, with unique molecular identifiers applied to normalize quantification of the TCRbeta repertoire. TCRdb took the public reads, trimmed them with fastp at Q25, ran MiXCR for clone calling and kept in-frame beta chains. Records with the same CDR3 protein are collapsed into one entry carrying the most frequent genes and DNA. This sample lists roughly 200,000 distinct CDR3 sequences; roughly 8.1% were detected once. Clones ranked in the top ten supply less than 40% of the sample.

The material was PBMCs, mostly from graft donor cells, obtained 360 days after TCRalphabeta/CD19-depleted stem cell transplant. These receptors originate from a male patient aged 2-10 years who had a stem cell transplant for acute myeloid leukemia, so the T cells may come from the graft donor.

This clonotype was detected many times. This chain links TRBV5-4 with TRBJ2-3; D gene unclear. Germline values: CDR1 SGHNT, CDR2 YYREEE (reference sequence). The CDR3 has 14 amino acids. With 5 bases removed from V and 2 bases from J, the gap between germline ends came to 12 bases. CDR3 amino acids: CASSSRPATDTQYF. The CDR3 DNA reads as TGTGCCAGCAGTAGCCGCCCGGCCACAGATACGCAGTATTTT. Complete variable domain (other parts from reference TRBV5-4 and TRBJ2-3): ETGVTQSPTHLIKTRGQQVTLRCSSQSGHNTVSWYQQALGQGPQFIFQYYREEENGRGNFPPRFSGLQFPNYSSELNVNALELDDSALYLCASSSRPATDTQYFGPGTRLTVL.

This clonotype came up a few times. This chain uses TRBV14 with TRBJ2-1; tentative D call: TRBD2 (6 bases). Germline CDR1 is SGHDN and CDR2 is FVKESK. Deletions cut 1 base from V and 13 bases from J, with 17 bases between. This CDR3 contains 14 residues. CDR3 in amino acids: CASSQAEIPAGQFF. CDR3 nucleotide sequence: TGTGCCAGCAGCCAAGCGGAAATCCCAGCGGGTCAGTTCTTC.

This clonotype was seen ten or more times. This chain uses TRBV7-3 with TRBJ2-7, with D perhaps assigned TRBD1 or TRBD2 (5 bases each). The CDR3 is made up of 15 amino acids. CDR1 is SGHTA, CDR2 FQGTGA, per germline. The ends were cut back, 1 base at V and 2 bases at J, with 12 bases in the middle. In DNA form, the CDR3 reads TGTGCCAGCAGCTTAAGCCCAGAGGGGACCTACGAGCAGTACTTC. Translated, it gives CASSLSPEGTYEQYF.

The V and J genes are TRBV9 and TRBJ2-3, with TRBD2 matching 7 bases. The germline V gene has CDR1 SGDLS and CDR2 YYNGEE. Losses at the gene ends were 1 base for V and 2 bases for J; bases not matched to a gene: 4. The CDR3 totals 15 residues. CDR3 DNA sequence: TGTGCCAGCAGCGTACTAGCGGAGGTCACAGATACGCAGTATTTT. Encoded protein: CASSVLAEVTDTQYF.

This clonotype was seen many times. This chain links TRBV7-2 with TRBJ2-3; D is perhaps TRBD1 (5 bases). CDR3 length: 14 amino acids. V was trimmed by 3 bases and J by 6 bases, leaving 13 bases between them. Germline assignment: CDR1 SGHTA and CDR2 FQGNSA. The CDR3 nucleotides read TGTGCCAGCAGCTTCAAGAACAGGCCTGATACGCAGTATTTT. This sequence encodes CASSFKNRPDTQYF. The whole variable domain, remainder taken from reference TRBV7-2 and TRBJ2-3, is GAGVSQSPSNKVTEKGKDVELRCDPISGHTALYWYRQSLGQGLEFLIYFQGNSAPDKSGLPSDRFSAERTGGSVSTLTIQRTQQEDSAVYLCASSFKNRPDTQYFGPGTRLTVL.

This sequence joins TRBV7-6 and TRBJ2-1; D unclear. Trimming shortened V by 1 base and J by 5 bases, and 15 bases separated the two germline ends. Germline values: CDR1 SGHVS, CDR2 FNYEAQ. This CDR3 spans 16 amino acids. The CDR3 sequence is CASSLGPINYNNEQFF. The DNA for the CDR3 is TGTGCCAGCAGCTTAGGTCCGATAAACTACAACAATGAGCAGTTCTTC.

Here the CDR3 reads CASSQNRVRETQYF. The CDR3 DNA reads as TGTGCCAGCAGTCAGAACAGGGTGAGGGAGACCCAGTACTTC. The chain couples TRBV12-3 or TRBV12-4 to TRBJ2-5, with D possibly TRBD1 on 6 matching bases. The CDR3 loop spans 14 amino acids. The germline V and J ends were trimmed by 5 bases and 5 bases, with 15 bases remaining between them.

The J gene is TRBJ2-2, the V gene TRBV14; a weak D match, TRBD1 (5 bases). V dropped 0 bases and J dropped 15 bases, with 14 bases sitting between them. CDR1 and CDR2 from the germline V gene are SGHDN and FVKESK. The CDR3 spans 13 residues. The CDR3, as DNA: TGTGCCAGCAGCCAAGATATCCAGGGCCGTATGTTTTTT. Translated: CASSQDIQGRMFF.

The chain employs TRBV6-1 and TRBJ2-7; D not certain. Per the germline V gene, CDR1 is MNHNS and CDR2 is SASEGT. V was clipped by 0 bases and J by 2 bases, with 8 bases between them. The CDR3 extends over 14 amino acids. CDR3 bases: TGTGCCAGCAGTGAAGCGGTGGTGACCTACGAGCAGTACGTC. It is translated as CASSEAVVTYEQYV.

This clonotype was detected ten times or more. The chain joins TRBV29-1 to TRBJ2-2; D is uncertain. The length of the CDR3 is 11 residues. Deletions cut 2 bases from V and 9 bases from J, with 7 bases between. In germline, CDR1 is SQVTM, CDR2 ANQGSEA. The DNA of the CDR3 is TGCAGCGTTGAACCCTCGTGGGAGCTGTTTTTT. It yields the protein CSVEPSWELFF.

This clonotype was found a few times. V usage is TRBV10-3 and J usage is TRBJ2-4; 12 bases map to TRBD2. This CDR3 has 20 residues. Germline values: CDR1 ENHRY, CDR2 SYGVKD. J gave up 1 base and V 0 bases, and 10 bases lay outside the gene matches. The CDR3 DNA is TGTGCCATCAGTGAGTCGACTCTAGCGGGAGGGCCCTTTGCCAAAAACATTCAGTACTTC. Protein: CAISESTLAGGPFAKNIQYF.

The chain is built from TRBV12-3 or TRBV12-4 and TRBJ2-1; D possibly uses TRBD1 or TRBD2 (6 bases each). V was trimmed by 3 bases and J by 6 bases, leaving 9 bases between them. This CDR3 spans 13 amino acids. The CDR3: CASSFGGGNEQFF. The CDR3 DNA sequence: TGTGCCAGCAGTTTTGGAGGGGGCAATGAGCAGTTCTTC.

The CDR3: CASSLNRLAGGPLHSDTQYF. As DNA, the CDR3 is TGTGCCAGCAGCTTAAATCGACTAGCGGGGGGGCCATTGCACTCAGATACGCAGTATTTT. This chain connects TRBV11-2 to TRBJ2-3, with TRBD2 matching over 14 bases. The germline V gene has CDR1 SGHAT and CDR2 FQNNGV. With V trimmed by 2 bases and J by 4 bases, 14 bases remained unmatched. The CDR3 has 20 residues.

The CDR3 loop is CAISSQGFGLNEQYF. CDR3 nucleotides: TGTGCCATCAGCTCTCAGGGGTTCGGTCTAAACGAGCAGTACTTC. The chain links TRBV10-3 to TRBJ2-7; TRBD1 is a possible D gene (6 bases). This CDR3 region has 15 residues. Trimming removed 6 bases at V and 5 bases at J, with 20 bases between. Germline V CDR1 and CDR2: ENHRY, SYGVKD.

This clonotype was seen a handful of times. This may be a read error, as it is one base from a much larger clone. V is TRBV15 and J is TRBJ2-3; D tentatively fits TRBD1 or TRBD2 (5 bases each). This CDR3 contains 13 residues. With 5 bases removed from V and 0 bases from J, the gap between germline ends came to 6 bases. Germline CDR1 LNHNV, CDR2 YYDKDF (reference sequence). As DNA, the CDR3 is TGTGCCACCAGCGGGGGTAGCACAGATACGCAGTATTTT. Amino acids: CATSGGSTDTQYF.

The chain combines TRBV7-6 with TRBJ1-5, with 10 nucleotides matching TRBD1. This CDR3 region has 16 residues. J lost 4 bases, V lost 5 bases, and 8 bases had no gene match. Germline V gene sequence: CDR1 SGHVS, CDR2 FNYEAQ. The CDR3 loop is CASSRDRGLSNQPQHF. The CDR3 nucleotides are TGTGCCAGCAGCCGAGACAGGGGGCTCTCTAATCAGCCCCAGCATTTT.

This clonotype was counted only a few times. This chain's CDR3 is CASSLTGIPHYGYTF. The CDR3 region has the DNA TGTGCCAGCAGTTTAACGGGGATCCCGCACTATGGCTACACCTTC. The chain is built from TRBV12-3 or TRBV12-4 and TRBJ1-2, with D hard to call. The V and J ends lost 2 bases and 3 bases respectively, with 13 bases between them. The CDR3 contains 15 residues.

This clonotype was detected ten times or more. This chain connects TRBV5-1 to TRBJ2-1; weak D call: TRBD2 (5 bases). V dropped 7 bases and J dropped 3 bases, with 11 bases sitting between them. The CDR3 spans 13 residues. The V gene's germline CDR1 is SGHRS and CDR2 YFSETQ. Here the CDR3 DNA reads TGCGCCAGCGGGAGTGCAGGCTACAATGAGCAGTTCTTC. Its translation: CASGSAGYNEQFF.

This clonotype was recorded at least ten times. The chain uses TRBV4-2 and TRBJ2-5; 10 nucleotides line up with TRBD1. With 4 bases clipped from V and 4 bases from J, the junction kept 3 bases outside the gene matches. Germline V gene data show CDR1 as LGHNA and CDR2 as YNFKEQ. The CDR3 contains 14 residues. CDR3: CASSRQGAGETQYF. Here the CDR3 DNA reads TGTGCCAGCAGCCGACAGGGGGCGGGAGAGACCCAGTACTTC.

The rearrangement uses TRBV18 and TRBJ2-5; D may match TRBD1 or TRBD2 (5 bases each). The CDR3 covers 13 residues. CDR1 is KGHSH, CDR2 LQKENI, per germline. V was pared by 6 bases and J by 1 base, with 9 bases between. The CDR3 DNA is TGTGCCAGCTCGATCGGGACCCAAGAGACCCAGTACTTC. It codes for CASSIGTQETQYF.

This clonotype has ten or more counts. The chain has TRBV20-1 and TRBJ2-3; 7 nucleotides align to TRBD2. The CDR3 loop spans 15 amino acids. With V trimmed by 0 bases and J by 2 bases, 5 bases remained unmatched. Germline V lookup: CDR1 DFQATT, CDR2 SNEGSKA (reference sequence). CDR3 in DNA: TGCAGTGCTAGAGATTGGGGGGGAGTCACAGATACGCAGTATTTT. Translated: CSARDWGGVTDTQYF.

The gene calls are TRBV3-1 and TRBJ2-1; 9 nucleotides match TRBD1. Germline loops: CDR1 LGHDT, CDR2 YNNKEL (reference sequence). This CDR3 has 15 residues. V was clipped by 6 bases and J by 8 bases; unmatched bases: 11. CDR3 loop: CASSCPGQGIDEQFF. The DNA for the CDR3 is TGTGCCAGCAGTTGTCCGGGACAGGGTATCGATGAGCAGTTCTTC.

This clonotype was counted at least ten times. The chain recombines TRBV29-1 with TRBJ1-1; D possibly corresponds to TRBD1 (5 bases). Germline assignment: CDR1 SQVTM and CDR2 ANQGSEA. The CDR3 sequence is 14 residues long. V lost 3 bases and J 7 bases, leaving 18 bases between the germline ends. CDR3 protein: CSVEPPQGGDEAFF. For the CDR3, the DNA is TGCAGCGTTGAGCCCCCCCAGGGTGGAGATGAAGCTTTCTTT.

This clonotype was recorded many times. The rearrangement links TRBV12-3 or TRBV12-4 to TRBJ1-2, with D perhaps matching TRBD1 (5 bases). The CDR3 spans 13 residues. The V and J ends lost 3 bases and 3 bases respectively, with 8 bases between them. The CDR3 nucleotides are TGTGCCAGCAGTTTTGGAGGGGACTATGGCTACACCTTC. Protein product: CASSFGGDYGYTF.

The V call is TRBV18, the J call TRBJ2-7; TRBD2 aligns across 8 bases. The CDR3 covers 12 residues. V was clipped by 8 bases and J by 7 bases; unmatched bases: 7. In germline, CDR1 is KGHSH, CDR2 LQKENI. The CDR3 region is CASRTAGGEQYF. The CDR3 region has the DNA TGTGCCAGCCGCACGGCGGGGGGTGAGCAGTACTTC.

The chain combines TRBV5-4 with TRBJ1-2; D gene ambiguous. The germline V and J ends were trimmed by 1 base and 8 bases, with 30 bases remaining between them. Germline V CDR1 and CDR2: SGHNT, YYREEE (reference sequence). The CDR3 length is 19 residues. The CDR3 sequence is CASSLFVSCGRPGFGGYTF. For the CDR3, the DNA is TGTGCCAGCAGCTTGTTTGTGTCCTGCGGCCGTCCTGGATTTGGAGGCTACACCTTC.

The chain links TRBV20-1 to TRBJ2-1; 7 bases are a match to TRBD2. The CDR3 totals 14 residues. Germline trimming cut 1 base from V and 4 bases from J; bases unmatched to any gene: 4. From germline, CDR1 is DFQATT and CDR2 SNEGSKA (reference sequence). The CDR3 region is CSARGERGYNEQFF. The CDR3 nucleotides are TGCAGTGCTAGAGGCGAGCGGGGATACAATGAGCAGTTCTTC.

This clonotype was recorded a few times. This rearrangement joins TRBV12-3 or TRBV12-4 to TRBJ1-2; D call uncertain. Trimming removed 3 bases from V and 8 bases from J, with 16 bases in between. CDR3 length: 14 residues. CDR3: CASSFGYARVGYTF. In nucleotides, the CDR3 is TGTGCCAGCAGTTTTGGTTACGCGCGTGTCGGCTACACCTTC.

This clonotype turned up a few times. The J gene is TRBJ2-1, the V gene TRBV7-2, with 11 bases that match TRBD2. Unmatched junction bases numbered 5, after V lost 1 base and J lost 3 bases. Germline V gene data show CDR1 as SGHTA and CDR2 as FQGNSA. CDR3 length equals 17 residues. The CDR3 DNA is TGTGCCAGCAGCTTAGGAGCCGGACTAGCGGGCTACAATGAGCAGTTCTTC. Residues: CASSLGAGLAGYNEQFF.